This note documents a single TCR beta chain sequence. The sample is drawn from a study of blood T cell repertoires in COVID-19. Study summary: Acute and convalescent COVID-19 samples came from the United States, Italy and Spain. Sample material is recorded as cDNA or gDNA derived from T cells, B-cell-depleted T cells, or PBMCs.

Original processing notes: For nucleated cells, counts were estimated from reference gene primer amplification. Data came from immunoSEQ multiplex PCR; TCRdb stores just in-frame clones and leaves some out. V and J calls and clone size are copied from that table; D and trimming were computed from the DNA. The table records approximately 210,000 clones, roughly nine tenths of them present only once. Germline V CDR1 and CDR2: LNHNV, YYDKDF (reference sequence). The CDR3 loop spans 16 amino acids. V lost 4 bases and J lost 2; bases outside the gene matches: 8. Material: peripheral blood. The chain has TRBV15 and TRBJ1-3; TRBD1 agrees at 7 bases. The sequence was collected from a man aged 35-49 years with active or convalescent COVID-19. DNA for the CDR3: TGTGCCACCAGCACCAGCCCAGACAGGGCTGGAAACACCATATATTTT. Its protein is CATSTSPDRAGNTIYF.